These 11 T cell receptor beta chains came from one sample sequenced in a study of CD8 T cells in Susac syndrome. After extraction with the RNeasy kit, about 0.45 to 1 ug of the RNA was reverse transcribed using random hexamers. TCRdb re-called the immunoSEQ multiplex PCR reads with MiXCR, one entry per CDR3 protein. The sample has around 150,000 distinct CDR3 sequences; approximately 94% are singletons. The sequencing input was CD4+ T cells from PBMCs. Every receptor here comes from a human donor with Susac syndrome.

This chain connects TRBV7-9 to TRBJ1-2; D is undetermined. With 5 bases removed from V and 2 bases from J, the gap between germline ends came to 6 bases. CDR1 SEHNR and CDR2 FQNEAQ come from the germline V gene (reference sequence). The CDR3 covers 12 residues. CDR3 residues: CASSELNYGYTF. CDR3 nucleotides: TGTGCCAGCAGCGAACTCAACTATGGCTACACCTTC.

The chain carries TRBV20-1 and TRBJ2-7, with 14 positions matching TRBD2. V was clipped by 6 bases and J by 6 bases; unmatched bases: 13. Germline V gives CDR1 DFQATT, CDR2 SNEGSKA (reference sequence). This CDR3 is 16 amino acids long. The CDR3 is CSALGLAGARNSEQYF. For the CDR3, the DNA is TGCAGTGCCCTGGGACTAGCGGGAGCAAGGAACTCCGAGCAGTACTTC.

This rearrangement joins TRBV7-2 to TRBJ2-7; weak D call: TRBD1 (7 bases). Germline CDR1 is SGHTA and CDR2 is FQGNSA. This CDR3 has 16 amino acids. V shed 6 bases and J shed 2 bases, with 20 bases lying between them. This CDR3 is CASRRALATGTYEQYF. The CDR3 coding sequence is TGTGCCAGCAGGAGGGCGCTAGCGACAGGGACCTACGAGCAGTACTTC.

The rearrangement joins TRBV20-1 to TRBJ2-6, with D perhaps matching TRBD2 (6 bases). CDR1 is DFQATT, CDR2 SNEGSKA, per germline (reference sequence). Trimming cost V 3 bases and J 0 bases, with 6 bases left between them. There are 14 residues in the CDR3. The CDR3 DNA reads as TGCAGTGCTAGGGGGGGCTCTGGGGCCAACGTCCTGACTTTC. It yields the protein CSARGGSGANVLTF.

In DNA, the CDR3 is TGTGCCAGCAGTGTGGCCGGCCTCTACGAGCAGTACTTC. It codes for CASSVAGLYEQYF. The chain joins TRBV25-1 to TRBJ2-7; D ambiguous. This CDR3 has 13 amino acids. Germline CDR1 and CDR2: MGHDK and SYGVNS. V lost 4 bases to trimming and J lost 3 bases, with 10 bases between them.

This chain connects TRBV5-6 to TRBJ2-4; D remains unclear. V was trimmed by 4 bases and J by 1 base, leaving 24 bases between them. Germline CDR1 SGHDT, CDR2 YYEEEE. The CDR3 has 19 amino acids. The CDR3 sequence is CASSPSPLKGIVAKNIQYF. For the CDR3, the DNA is TGTGCCAGCAGCCCAAGCCCCCTCAAGGGCATCGTTGCCAAAAACATTCAGTACTTC.

V usage is TRBV3-1 and J usage is TRBJ1-2; TRBD1 is a possible D gene (5 bases). CDR3 size: 14 residues. Per the germline V gene, CDR1 is LGHDT and CDR2 is YNNKEL (reference sequence). V was pared by 1 base and J by 7 bases, with 13 bases between. The CDR3 loop is CASSQVMTAGGYTF. CDR3 nucleotide sequence: TGTGCCAGCAGCCAAGTTATGACAGCAGGTGGCTACACCTTC.

The CDR3 here is CASSLDRDHNEQFF. The CDR3 DNA sequence: TGTGCCAGCAGCCTCGACAGGGACCACAATGAGCAGTTCTTC. V and J are TRBV7-3 and TRBJ2-1; 7 positions match TRBD1. V gave up 5 bases and J gave up 5 bases; unmatched junction bases: 6. The V gene's germline CDR1 is SGHTA and CDR2 FQGTGA. There are 14 residues in the CDR3.

The gene calls are TRBV7-2 and TRBJ2-7; perhaps TRBD1 as D (7 bases). Germline assignment: CDR1 SGHTA and CDR2 FQGNSA. Trimming cost V 5 bases and J 3 bases, with 14 bases left between them. The CDR3 has 14 amino acids. The CDR3 loop is CASSLGGGLYEQYF. The CDR3 nucleotides read TGTGCCAGCAGCCTCGGAGGGGGCCTCTACGAGCAGTACTTC.

This chain links TRBV18 with TRBJ2-1, with TRBD1 matching 7 bases. The trim removed 3 bases at V and 3 bases at J, leaving 5 bases unmatched. The CDR3 is made up of 15 amino acids. Germline lookup yields CDR1 KGHSH and CDR2 LQKENI. The CDR3 DNA follows: TGTGCCAGCTCACCTATAGGACAGGACTACAATGAGCAGTTCTTC. It encodes CASSPIGQDYNEQFF.

This chain links TRBV12-3 or TRBV12-4 with TRBJ2-5, with TRBD2 as a possible D gene (5 bases). This CDR3 region has 13 residues. V lost 1 base and J 4 bases, leaving 7 bases between the germline ends. This CDR3 reads CASSLGSGETQYF. In DNA form, the CDR3 reads TGTGCCAGCAGTTTAGGGAGCGGAGAGACCCAGTACTTC.